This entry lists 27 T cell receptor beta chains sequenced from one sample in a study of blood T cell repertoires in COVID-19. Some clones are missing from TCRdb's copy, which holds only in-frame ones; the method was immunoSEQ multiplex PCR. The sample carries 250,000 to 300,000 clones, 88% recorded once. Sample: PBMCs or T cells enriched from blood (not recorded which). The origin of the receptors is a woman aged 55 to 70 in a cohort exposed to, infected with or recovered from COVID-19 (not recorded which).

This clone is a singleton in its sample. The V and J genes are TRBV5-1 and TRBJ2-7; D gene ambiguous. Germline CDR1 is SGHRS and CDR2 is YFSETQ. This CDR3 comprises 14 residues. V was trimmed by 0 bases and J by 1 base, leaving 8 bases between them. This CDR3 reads CASSLAALSYEQYF. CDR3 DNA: TGCGCCAGCAGCTTGGCCGCACTATCCTACGAGCAGTACTTC. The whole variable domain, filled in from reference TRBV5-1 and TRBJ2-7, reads KAGVTQTPRYLIKTRGQQVTLSCSPISGHRSVSWYQQTPGQGLQFLFEYFSETQRNKGNFPGRFSGRQFSNSRSEMNVSTLELGDSALYLCASSLAALSYEQYFGPGTRLTVT.

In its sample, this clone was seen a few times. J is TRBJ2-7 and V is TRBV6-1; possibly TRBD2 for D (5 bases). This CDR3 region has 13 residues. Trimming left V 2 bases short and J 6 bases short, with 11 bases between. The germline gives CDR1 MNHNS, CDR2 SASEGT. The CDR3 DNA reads TGTGCCAGCAGTGAAACTGAGAGGGCCGAGCAGTACTTC. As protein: CASSETERAEQYF.

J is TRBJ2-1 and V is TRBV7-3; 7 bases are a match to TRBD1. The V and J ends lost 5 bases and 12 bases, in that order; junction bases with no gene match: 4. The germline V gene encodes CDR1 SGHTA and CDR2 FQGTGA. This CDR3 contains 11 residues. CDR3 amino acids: CASSQGGSQFF. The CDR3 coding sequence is TGTGCCAGCAGCCAAGGGGGCTCGCAGTTCTTC.

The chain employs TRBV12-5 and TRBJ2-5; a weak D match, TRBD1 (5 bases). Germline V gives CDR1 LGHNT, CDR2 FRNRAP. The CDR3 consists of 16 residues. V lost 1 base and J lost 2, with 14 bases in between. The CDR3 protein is CASGLGQGSRQETQYF. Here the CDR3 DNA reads TGTGCTAGTGGTTTGGGGCAGGGAAGTCGGCAAGAGACCCAGTACTTC.

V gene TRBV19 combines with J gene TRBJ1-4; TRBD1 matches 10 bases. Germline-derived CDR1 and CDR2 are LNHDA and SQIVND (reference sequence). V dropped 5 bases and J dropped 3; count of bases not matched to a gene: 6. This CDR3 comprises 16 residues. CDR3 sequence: CASSLRTGGPNEKLFF. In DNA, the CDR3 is TGTGCCAGTAGTCTCCGGACAGGGGGGCCTAATGAAAAACTGTTTTTT.

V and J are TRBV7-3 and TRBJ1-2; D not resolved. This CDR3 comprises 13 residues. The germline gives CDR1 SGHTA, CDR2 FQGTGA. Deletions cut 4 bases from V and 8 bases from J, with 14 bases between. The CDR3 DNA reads TGTGCCAGCAGCTCTTTAGGTTCGGGAGGCTACACCTTC. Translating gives CASSSLGSGGYTF. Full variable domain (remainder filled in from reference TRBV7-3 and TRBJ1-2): GAGVSQTPSNKVTEKGKYVELRCDPISGHTALYWYRQSLGQGPEFLIYFQGTGAADDSGLPNDRFFAVRPEGSVSTLKIQRTERGDSAVYLCASSSLGSGGYTFGSGTRLTVV.

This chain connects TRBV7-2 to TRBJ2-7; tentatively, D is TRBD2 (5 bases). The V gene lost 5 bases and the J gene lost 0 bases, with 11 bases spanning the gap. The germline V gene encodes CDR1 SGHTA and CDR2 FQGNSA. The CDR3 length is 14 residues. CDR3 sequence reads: CASSQRVLSYEQYF. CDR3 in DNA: TGTGCCAGCAGCCAGAGGGTCCTCTCCTACGAGCAGTACTTC.

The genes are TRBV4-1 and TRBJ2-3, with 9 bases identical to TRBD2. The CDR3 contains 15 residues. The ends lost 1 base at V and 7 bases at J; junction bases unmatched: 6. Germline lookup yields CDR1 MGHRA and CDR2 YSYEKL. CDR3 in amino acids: CASSQASGNRNTQYF. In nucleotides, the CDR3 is TGCGCCAGCAGCCAAGCTAGCGGGAACCGAAATACGCAGTATTTT.

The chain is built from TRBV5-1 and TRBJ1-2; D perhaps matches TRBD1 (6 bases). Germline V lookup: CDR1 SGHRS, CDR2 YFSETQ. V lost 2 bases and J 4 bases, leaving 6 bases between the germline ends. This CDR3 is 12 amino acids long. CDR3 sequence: CASSLGGYGYTF. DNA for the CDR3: TGCGCCAGCAGCTTAGGGGGCTATGGCTACACCTTC. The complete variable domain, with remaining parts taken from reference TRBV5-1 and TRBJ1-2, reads KAGVTQTPRYLIKTRGQQVTLSCSPISGHRSVSWYQQTPGQGLQFLFEYFSETQRNKGNFPGRFSGRQFSNSRSEMNVSTLELGDSALYLCASSLGGYGYTFGSGTRLTVV.

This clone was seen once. CDR3 amino acids: CASSRGQGRGDTQYF. In nucleotides, the CDR3 is TGCGCCAGCAGCCGGGGACAGGGGAGGGGAGATACGCAGTATTTT. The gene calls are TRBV4-1 and TRBJ2-3; TRBD1 agrees at 10 bases. Germline CDR1 and CDR2: MGHRA and YSYEKL. The CDR3 sequence is 15 residues long. V gave up 4 bases and J gave up 5 bases; unmatched junction bases: 6.

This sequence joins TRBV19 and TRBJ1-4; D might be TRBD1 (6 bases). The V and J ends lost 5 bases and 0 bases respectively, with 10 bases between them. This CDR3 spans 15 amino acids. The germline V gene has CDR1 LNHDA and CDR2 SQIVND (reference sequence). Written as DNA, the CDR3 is TGTGCCAGTAGTCCCGGACAGACAACTAATGAAAAACTGTTTTTT. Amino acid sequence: CASSPGQTTNEKLFF.

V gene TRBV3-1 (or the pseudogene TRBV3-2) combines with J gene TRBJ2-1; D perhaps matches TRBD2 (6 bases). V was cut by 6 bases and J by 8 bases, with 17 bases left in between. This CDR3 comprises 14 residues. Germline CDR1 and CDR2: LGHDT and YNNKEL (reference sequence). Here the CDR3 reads CASRKEGAPDEQFF. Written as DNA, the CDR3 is TGTGCCAGCAGGAAGGAGGGAGCCCCCGATGAGCAGTTCTTC.

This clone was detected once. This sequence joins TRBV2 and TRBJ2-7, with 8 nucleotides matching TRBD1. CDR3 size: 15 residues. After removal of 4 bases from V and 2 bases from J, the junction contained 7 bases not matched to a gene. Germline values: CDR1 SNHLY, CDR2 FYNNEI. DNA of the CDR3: TGTGCCAGCAGTGGAGGACAGGGTGTCCCCTACGAGCAGTACTTC. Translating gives CASSGGQGVPYEQYF.

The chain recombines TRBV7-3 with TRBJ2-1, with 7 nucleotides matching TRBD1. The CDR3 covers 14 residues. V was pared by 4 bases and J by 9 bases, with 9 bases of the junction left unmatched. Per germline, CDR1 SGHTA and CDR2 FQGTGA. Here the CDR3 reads CASSSGRGGPEQFF. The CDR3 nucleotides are TGTGCCAGCAGCTCTGGGAGAGGGGGCCCTGAGCAGTTCTTC.

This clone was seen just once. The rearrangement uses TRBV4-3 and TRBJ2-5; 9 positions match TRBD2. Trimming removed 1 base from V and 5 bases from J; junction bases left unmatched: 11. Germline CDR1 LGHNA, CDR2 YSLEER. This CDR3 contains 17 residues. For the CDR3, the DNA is TGCGCCAGCAGCCAAGGAAGCGGCGGGAGGGTAGGGGAGACCCAGTACTTC. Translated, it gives CASSQGSGGRVGETQYF.

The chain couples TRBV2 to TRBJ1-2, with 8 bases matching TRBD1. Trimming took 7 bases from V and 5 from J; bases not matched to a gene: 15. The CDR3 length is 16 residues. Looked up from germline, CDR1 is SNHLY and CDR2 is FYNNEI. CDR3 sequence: CASTSGGTTLSYGYTF. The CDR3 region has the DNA TGTGCCAGCACCTCAGGGGGCACTACCCTATCTTATGGCTACACCTTC.

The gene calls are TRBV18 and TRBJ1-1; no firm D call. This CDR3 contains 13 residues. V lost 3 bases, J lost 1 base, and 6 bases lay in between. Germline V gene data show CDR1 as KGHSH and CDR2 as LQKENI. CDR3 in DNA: TGTGCCAGCTCACCGGCCCAGAACACTGAAGCTTTCTTT. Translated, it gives CASSPAQNTEAFF.

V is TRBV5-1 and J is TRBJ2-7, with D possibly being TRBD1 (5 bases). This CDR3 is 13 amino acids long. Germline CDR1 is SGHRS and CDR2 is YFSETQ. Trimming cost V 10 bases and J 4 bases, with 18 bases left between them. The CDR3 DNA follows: TGCGCCGGAAAAAAGGGGATCCATTACGAGCAGTACTTC. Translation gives CAGKKGIHYEQYF.

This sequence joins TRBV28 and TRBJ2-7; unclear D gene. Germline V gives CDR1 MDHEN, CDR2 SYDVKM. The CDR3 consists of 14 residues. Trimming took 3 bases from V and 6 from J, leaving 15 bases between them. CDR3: CASSFTVPIREQYF. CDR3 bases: TGTGCCAGCAGTTTTACAGTACCTATACGCGAGCAGTACTTC.

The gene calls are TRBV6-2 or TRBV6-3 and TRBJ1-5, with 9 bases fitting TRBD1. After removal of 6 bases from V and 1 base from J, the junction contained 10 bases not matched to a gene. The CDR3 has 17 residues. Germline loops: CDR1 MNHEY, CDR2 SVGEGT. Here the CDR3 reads CASSRATGGASNQPQHF. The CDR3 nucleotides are TGTGCCAGCAGCCGGGCTACAGGGGGCGCGAGCAATCAGCCCCAGCATTTT.

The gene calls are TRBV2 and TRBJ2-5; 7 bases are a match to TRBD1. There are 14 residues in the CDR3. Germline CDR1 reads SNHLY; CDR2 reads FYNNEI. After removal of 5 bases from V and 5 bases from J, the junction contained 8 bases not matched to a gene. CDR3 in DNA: TGTGCCAGCAGTCGACAGGGTAAAGCGGAGACCCAGTACTTC. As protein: CASSRQGKAETQYF.

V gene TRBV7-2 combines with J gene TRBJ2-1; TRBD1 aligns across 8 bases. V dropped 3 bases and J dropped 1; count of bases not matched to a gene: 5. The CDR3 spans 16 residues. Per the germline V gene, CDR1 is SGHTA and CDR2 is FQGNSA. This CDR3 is CASSLDRDRSYNEQFF. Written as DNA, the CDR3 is TGTGCCAGCAGCTTGGACCGGGACAGGTCCTACAATGAGCAGTTCTTC.

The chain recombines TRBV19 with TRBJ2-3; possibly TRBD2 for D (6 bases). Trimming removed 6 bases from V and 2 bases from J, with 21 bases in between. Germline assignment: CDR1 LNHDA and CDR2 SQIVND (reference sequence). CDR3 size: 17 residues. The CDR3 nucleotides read TGTGCCAGTAGCCAGTTGGGGGGAGCTACCCTCACAGATACGCAGTATTTT. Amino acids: CASSQLGGATLTDTQYF.

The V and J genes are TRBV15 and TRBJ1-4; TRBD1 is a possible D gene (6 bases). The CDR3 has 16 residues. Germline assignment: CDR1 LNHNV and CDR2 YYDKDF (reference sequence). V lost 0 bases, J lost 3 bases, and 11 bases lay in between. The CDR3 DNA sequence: TGTGCCACCAGCAGAGATGCAGGGGCGGCTAATGAAAAACTGTTTTTT. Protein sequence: CATSRDAGAANEKLFF. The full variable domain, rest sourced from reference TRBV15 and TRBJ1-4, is DAMVIQNPRYQVTQFGKPVTLSCSQTLNHNVMYWYQQKSSQAPKLLFHYYDKDFNNEADTPDNFQSRRPNTSFCFLDIRSPGLGDTAMYLCATSRDAGAANEKLFFGSGTQLSVL.

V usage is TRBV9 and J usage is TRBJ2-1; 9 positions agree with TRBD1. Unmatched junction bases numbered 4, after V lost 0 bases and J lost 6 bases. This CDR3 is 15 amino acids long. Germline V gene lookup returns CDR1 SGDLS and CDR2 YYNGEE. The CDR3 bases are TGTGCCAGCAGCGTAGTAGGGGGACAGGGCAATGAGCAGTTCTTC. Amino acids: CASSVVGGQGNEQFF.

The CDR3 reads CASSHRTGDNQPQHF. DNA for the CDR3: TGTGCCAGCAGCCATCGGACAGGGGATAATCAGCCCCAGCATTTT. The chain has TRBV14 and TRBJ1-5; TRBD1 matches 9 bases. Trimming took 3 bases from V and 4 from J; bases not matched to a gene: 4. Germline lookup yields CDR1 SGHDN and CDR2 FVKESK. This CDR3 contains 15 residues.

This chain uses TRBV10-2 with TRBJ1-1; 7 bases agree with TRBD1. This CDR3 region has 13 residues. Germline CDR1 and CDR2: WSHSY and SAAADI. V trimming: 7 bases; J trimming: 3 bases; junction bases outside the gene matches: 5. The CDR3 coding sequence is TGCGCCAGCATCCCGACAGGGCACACTGAAGCTTTCTTT. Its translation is CASIPTGHTEAFF.